The rows below give T cell receptor beta chains drawn from one sample of a study of early T cells in non-severe SARS-CoV-2 infection. TCRdb recomputed calls from the 5' RACE reads with MiXCR, one row per CDR3 protein. The sample carries 80,000 to 95,000 distinct CDR3 sequences, approximately 13% recorded once. The sequenced sample consisted of whole blood. Source of these receptors: an adult who was a healthcare worker with PCR-confirmed SARS-CoV-2 infection or an uninfected control (not recorded which). Both conserved end residues are part of each CDR3. A D gene is named only where the DNA matches it firmly. Clone sizes are given selectively: once, few, many, or a class where the clone is expanded.

v_call: TRBV6-5
j_call: TRBJ2-2
d_call: NA
clone_size: few
cdr3_nt: TGTGCCAGCAGGCCAGGGTCTACGAACACCGGGGAGCTGTTTTTT
cdr3_aa: CASRPGSTNTGELFF

v_call: TRBV7-2
j_call: TRBJ2-1
d_call: NA
clone_size: once
cdr3_nt: TGTGCCAGCAGCTTAATGGTAGGGGAGTACAATGAGCAGTTCTTC
cdr3_aa: CASSLMVGEYNEQFF

v_call: TRBV27
j_call: TRBJ2-1
d_call: NA
clone_size: few
cdr3_nt: TGTGCCAGCAGTTTACGTGGGGTTTGGGATGAGCAGTTCTTC
cdr3_aa: CASSLRGVWDEQFF

v_call: TRBV6-2/TRBV6-3
j_call: TRBJ1-2
d_call: NA
clone_size: NA
cdr3_nt: TGTGCCAGCAGTTCCACTTCCGGGCCTCGAAGCTATGGCTACACCTTC
cdr3_aa: CASSSTSGPRSYGYTF

v_call: TRBV11-2
j_call: TRBJ1-1
d_call: TRBD1
clone_size: many
cdr3_nt: TGTGCCAGCAGCTCAATCAGGGGGGGGAACACTGAAGCTTTCTTT
cdr3_aa: CASSSIRGGNTEAFF

v_call: TRBV11-2
j_call: TRBJ2-3
d_call: NA
clone_size: few
cdr3_nt: TGTGCCAGCAGCTTACTTGGGGCGGCCGGGACAGATACGCAGTATTTT
cdr3_aa: CASSLLGAAGTDTQYF

v_call: TRBV12-3/TRBV12-4
j_call: TRBJ1-1
d_call: NA
clone_size: once
cdr3_nt: TGTGCCAGCAGTTCACTTGGGGACGGCAACACTGAAGCTTTCTTT
cdr3_aa: CASSSLGDGNTEAFF

v_call: TRBV4-3
j_call: TRBJ2-1
d_call: NA
clone_size: NA
cdr3_nt: TGCGCCAGCAGCCAAGACTGGGGCAGAGGGGGCTCCTACAATGAGCAGTTCTTC
cdr3_aa: CASSQDWGRGGSYNEQFF

v_call: TRBV5-4
j_call: TRBJ2-5
d_call: TRBD2
clone_size: NA
cdr3_nt: TGTGCCAGCAGCTTGGCACGGGAGGGCCAAGAGACCCAGTACTTC
cdr3_aa: CASSLAREGQETQYF

v_call: TRBV6-2/TRBV6-3
j_call: TRBJ2-7
d_call: NA
clone_size: many
cdr3_nt: TGTGCCACCTTCGGGACGAGTTCGTACGAGCAGTACTTC
cdr3_aa: CATFGTSSYEQYF

v_call: TRBV5-1
j_call: TRBJ2-7
d_call: TRBD2
clone_size: NA
cdr3_nt: TGCGCCAGCCGGGGACTAGCGGGAGGTCCGACTACGAGGCAGTACTTC
cdr3_aa: CASRGLAGGPTTRQYF

v_call: TRBV6-2/TRBV6-3
j_call: TRBJ2-2
d_call: TRBD2
clone_size: many
cdr3_nt: TGTGCCAGCAGTTACTCGAGTGGTTTGCGGGGGGTGTCACCCGGGGAGCTGTTTTTT
cdr3_aa: CASSYSSGLRGVSPGELFF

v_call: TRBV29-1
j_call: TRBJ2-6
d_call: NA
clone_size: NA
cdr3_nt: TGCATCTGCGTTATCCGTGGGGCCAACGTCCTGACTTTC
cdr3_aa: CICVIRGANVLTF

v_call: TRBV29-1
j_call: TRBJ2-3
d_call: NA
clone_size: few
cdr3_nt: TGCAGCGTTCACCTGGGCGAGACAGATACGCAGTATTTT
cdr3_aa: CSVHLGETDTQYF

v_call: TRBV7-3
j_call: TRBJ2-3
d_call: TRBD2
clone_size: NA
cdr3_nt: TGTGCCAGCAGCTTAATGGCGGGAGGATCGGATACGCAGTATTTT
cdr3_aa: CASSLMAGGSDTQYF

v_call: TRBV9
j_call: TRBJ2-3
d_call: NA
clone_size: few
cdr3_nt: TGTGCCAGCAGCGTAAACGGGATCACCGCAGATACGCAGTATTTT
cdr3_aa: CASSVNGITADTQYF

v_call: TRBV18
j_call: TRBJ2-2
d_call: NA
clone_size: many
cdr3_nt: TGTGCCAGCTCACCAGCGGGGGCTGTCAACACCGGGGAGCTGTTTTTT
cdr3_aa: CASSPAGAVNTGELFF

v_call: TRBV19
j_call: TRBJ1-5
d_call: TRBD1
clone_size: few
cdr3_nt: TGTGCCAGTAGTACAACAGGGGGAAGTCAGCCCCAGCATTTT
cdr3_aa: CASSTTGGSQPQHF

v_call: TRBV5-6
j_call: TRBJ1-4
d_call: NA
clone_size: NA
cdr3_nt: TGTGCCAGCAGCTTGGGAGGGGTTAATGAAAAACTGTTTTTT
cdr3_aa: CASSLGGVNEKLFF

v_call: TRBV7-3
j_call: TRBJ2-5
d_call: NA
clone_size: few
cdr3_nt: TGTGCCAGCAGCTTATGGGGTCCGGTTAACCCCGGGGAGACCCAGTACTTC
cdr3_aa: CASSLWGPVNPGETQYF

v_call: TRBV11-2
j_call: TRBJ2-3
d_call: TRBD1
clone_size: NA
cdr3_nt: TGTGCCAGCAGCTCGGGACAGGTCACAGATACGCAGTATTTT
cdr3_aa: CASSSGQVTDTQYF

v_call: TRBV7-2
j_call: TRBJ2-7
d_call: NA
clone_size: many
cdr3_nt: TGTGCCAGCAGCCCAGGGGGGACACCCTACGAGCAGTACTTC
cdr3_aa: CASSPGGTPYEQYF

v_call: TRBV7-8
j_call: TRBJ2-1
d_call: NA
clone_size: few
cdr3_nt: TGTGCCAGCAGCTTGCCAGGGGCAGGGATATCCAATGAGCAGTTCTTC
cdr3_aa: CASSLPGAGISNEQFF

v_call: TRBV7-9
j_call: TRBJ2-3
d_call: NA
clone_size: once
cdr3_nt: TGTGCCAGCAGCTTAGCCCCGGGAAGCACAGATACACAGTATTTT
cdr3_aa: CASSLAPGSTDTQYF

v_call: TRBV11-2
j_call: TRBJ2-1
d_call: NA
clone_size: many
cdr3_nt: TGTGCCAGCAGCTTCAACGGGGGCTACAATGAGCAGTTCTTC
cdr3_aa: CASSFNGGYNEQFF

v_call: TRBV25-1
j_call: TRBJ1-1
d_call: NA
clone_size: few
cdr3_nt: TGTGCCAGCAGTGAATATTTGGGGGGGCCAACTGAAGCTTTCTTT
cdr3_aa: CASSEYLGGPTEAFF